These 30 T cell receptor beta chains were all obtained from the same sample, sequenced in a study of a mutant IDH1 vaccine in newly diagnosed glioma. TCRdb's copy holds only in-frame clones and misses some; the assay was immunoSEQ multiplex PCR. Of 80,000 to 100,000 clones listed, more than 65% are singletons. Time point defined: baseline, week 1 (first vaccination visit). Specified treatment: pre-vaccination baseline after standard-of-care therapy. The source was PBMCs, collected from a glioma patient treated with radiotherapy, temozolomide or both. These receptors all stem from a man aged 35 to 55 with glioma. Some clones in this sample may be carry-over from other donors' samples.

The rearrangement uses TRBV5-1 and TRBJ2-5; D is ambiguous. From germline, CDR1 is SGHRS and CDR2 YFSETQ. With 0 bases removed from V and 3 bases from J, the gap between germline ends came to 12 bases. The CDR3 length is 15 residues. The CDR3 loop is CASSLASRKKETQYF. The CDR3 bases are TGCGCCAGCAGCTTGGCTTCCCGTAAAAAAGAGACCCAGTACTTC.

The chain links TRBV10-3 to TRBJ2-6; perhaps TRBD1 as D (5 bases). The CDR3 extends over 19 amino acids. Looked up from germline, CDR1 is ENHRY and CDR2 is SYGVKD. Trimming stripped 1 base from V and 4 bases from J, with 20 bases between. Here the CDR3 reads CAISEYRLSTVSGANVLTF. The CDR3 nucleotides are TGTGCCATCAGTGAGTACAGGTTGTCGACAGTATCCGGGGCCAACGTCCTGACTTTC.

As DNA, the CDR3 is TGTGCCATCAGCAAGGACAGGACGGGGACGAGCAATCAGCCCCAGCATTTT. It yields the protein CAISKDRTGTSNQPQHF. J is TRBJ1-5 and V is TRBV10-3, with 7 positions matching TRBD1. Germline V gene lookup returns CDR1 ENHRY and CDR2 SYGVKD. J was trimmed by 1 base and V by 6 bases; bases with no gene match: 12. The CDR3 totals 17 residues.

CDR3 amino acids: CASSIDLTGVDEAFF. DNA for the CDR3: TGTGCCAGTAGTATAGATTTGACAGGGGTTGATGAAGCTTTCTTT. This chain joins TRBV19 and TRBJ1-1, with 8 bases aligning to TRBD1. Unmatched junction bases numbered 7, after V lost 0 bases and J lost 7 bases. CDR1 is LNHDA and CDR2 is SQIVND in the germline V gene (reference sequence). The CDR3 covers 15 residues.

The chain uses TRBV5-6 and TRBJ1-5; D is unresolved. V dropped 3 bases and J dropped 0 bases, with 16 bases sitting between them. The germline V gene has CDR1 SGHDT and CDR2 YYEEEE. There are 17 residues in the CDR3. The chain's CDR3 is CASSSPTKPASNQPQHF. The CDR3 bases are TGTGCCAGCAGCTCACCGACCAAGCCAGCTAGCAATCAGCCCCAGCATTTT.

This sequence joins TRBV6-5 and TRBJ1-1; D remains unclear. CDR3 size: 14 residues. CDR1 is MNHEY and CDR2 is SVGAGI in the germline V gene. V was shortened by 6 bases and J by 4 bases, with 15 bases between the two germline ends. CDR3 protein: CASSPGLWGTEAFF. In DNA, the CDR3 is TGTGCCAGCAGCCCCGGGCTTTGGGGCACTGAAGCTTTCTTT.

J is TRBJ2-7 and V is TRBV2; 10 bases line up with TRBD1. Germline V gene data show CDR1 as SNHLY and CDR2 as FYNNEI. The CDR3 is made up of 16 amino acids. J gave up 3 bases and V 4 bases, and 9 bases lay outside the gene matches. Written as DNA, the CDR3 is TGTGCCAGCAGTGTGGGACAGGGGTTTTCCCTCTACGAGCAGTACTTC. This translates into CASSVGQGFSLYEQYF.

This clone was observed a handful of times. J is TRBJ1-2 and V is TRBV19; D uncertain. The CDR3 totals 14 residues. The ends were cut back, 5 bases at V and 2 bases at J, with 12 bases in the middle. Germline CDR1 is LNHDA and CDR2 is SQIVND (reference sequence). The CDR3 region is CASSAQSTNYGYTF. For the CDR3, the DNA is TGTGCCAGTAGTGCTCAGAGTACCAACTATGGCTACACCTTC.

The J gene is TRBJ1-1, the V gene TRBV29-1, with no clear D. Germline assignment: CDR1 SQVTM and CDR2 ANQGSEA. The length of the CDR3 is 14 residues. The ends were cut back, 6 bases at V and 0 bases at J, with 14 bases in the middle. In nucleotides, the CDR3 is TGCAGCGTAGGGAGAACCGAAATGAACACTGAAGCTTTCTTT. It codes for CSVGRTEMNTEAFF.

This rearrangement joins TRBV19 to TRBJ1-2; maybe TRBD1 (5 bases). Germline assignment: CDR1 LNHDA and CDR2 SQIVND (reference sequence). This CDR3 contains 14 residues. V was clipped by 5 bases and J by 4 bases, with 14 bases between them. The CDR3: CASSPNDRAYGYTF. Here the CDR3 DNA reads TGTGCCAGTAGTCCCAACGACAGAGCCTATGGCTACACCTTC.

The rearrangement links TRBV4-1 to TRBJ1-2; D might be TRBD1 (6 bases). The CDR3 is 15 residues long. With 4 bases removed from V and 3 bases from J, the gap between germline ends came to 15 bases. Germline V CDR1 and CDR2: MGHRA, YSYEKL. The CDR3 DNA sequence: TGCGCCAGCAGCCGACAGGACGACTTATACTATGGCTACACCTTC. It encodes CASSRQDDLYYGYTF.

V and J are TRBV5-8 and TRBJ2-5, with 7 bases aligning to TRBD2. Germline CDR1 SGHTS, CDR2 YDEGEE. The CDR3 covers 16 residues. The ends lost 4 bases at V and 5 bases at J; junction bases unmatched: 14. The CDR3 DNA sequence: TGTGCCAGCAGCCGTAACGGGGGGACGCCTGGGGAGACCCAGTACTTC. Its translation is CASSRNGGTPGETQYF.

J is TRBJ2-7 and V is TRBV27, with D perhaps TRBD1 (5 bases). Trimming took 1 base from V and 6 from J, leaving 13 bases between them. This CDR3 spans 14 amino acids. Per the germline V gene, CDR1 is MNHEY and CDR2 is SMNVEV (reference sequence). The CDR3 region is CASSLLGRESEQYF. In nucleotides, the CDR3 is TGTGCCAGCAGTTTATTGGGCAGGGAAAGCGAGCAGTACTTC.

The chain joins TRBV6-5 to TRBJ1-3; D ambiguous. Germline CDR1 MNHEY, CDR2 SVGAGI. Trimming shortened V by 6 bases and J by 4 bases, and 10 bases separated the two germline ends. This CDR3 is 13 amino acids long. The CDR3 protein is CASSSATGNTIYF. CDR3 nucleotide sequence: TGTGCCAGCAGCTCGGCGACAGGAAACACCATATATTTT.

The chain combines TRBV5-1 with TRBJ1-6; 8 bases match TRBD1. Losses at the gene ends were 3 bases for V and 10 bases for J; bases not matched to a gene: 9. This CDR3 is 15 amino acids long. Germline lookup yields CDR1 SGHRS and CDR2 YFSETQ. The chain's CDR3 is CASSSGTGGGSPLHF. In DNA, the CDR3 is TGCGCCAGCAGCTCCGGGACAGGAGGAGGCTCACCCCTCCACTTT.

Written as DNA, the CDR3 is TGCGCCAGCAGCCCCCTTAAGGAGGGAGCTTCCACTGAAGCTTTCTTT. This encodes CASSPLKEGASTEAFF. V is TRBV5-1 and J is TRBJ1-1, with unresolved D. V lost 4 bases to trimming and J lost 4 bases, with 20 bases between them. Germline V CDR1 and CDR2: SGHRS, YFSETQ. This CDR3 is built from 16 residues.

The genes are TRBV4-1 and TRBJ1-2; 9 bases are shared with TRBD1. Trimming removed 3 bases from V and 5 bases from J; junction bases left unmatched: 7. Germline values: CDR1 MGHRA, CDR2 YSYEKL. The CDR3 sequence is 15 residues long. CDR3 protein: CASSHPGQGIYGYTF. The DNA for the CDR3 is TGCGCCAGCAGCCATCCGGGACAGGGTATATATGGCTACACCTTC.

The table lists this clone with a few counts. The chain combines TRBV6-5 with TRBJ1-5; D uncertain. This CDR3 contains 13 residues. The germline V gene has CDR1 MNHEY and CDR2 SVGAGI. Trimming took 6 bases from V and 6 from J, leaving 12 bases between them. The CDR3 sequence is CASSAQEAQPQHF. The CDR3 nucleotides read TGTGCCAGCAGCGCGCAGGAGGCTCAGCCCCAGCATTTT.

The chain recombines TRBV6-5 with TRBJ2-2; TRBD1 is a possible D gene (6 bases). The V end was cut by 1 base, the J end by 1 base, with 10 bases between. CDR3 length: 16 amino acids. CDR1 and CDR2 (germline): MNHEY, SVGAGI. The CDR3 spells CASSYWGHLNTGELFF. Here the CDR3 DNA reads TGTGCCAGCAGTTACTGGGGACACCTGAACACCGGGGAGCTGTTTTTT.

V and J are TRBV5-1 and TRBJ2-7; the match to TRBD2 covers 9 bases. The V segment lost 4 bases and the J segment 5 bases; nucleotides outside the gene matches: 13. Germline CDR1 and CDR2: SGHRS and YFSETQ. The CDR3 has 16 amino acids. CDR3 DNA sequence: TGCGCCAGCAGCCCCATGGCGGGGGGGCGAAATAACGAGCAGTACTTC. Protein sequence: CASSPMAGGRNNEQYF.

The chain is built from TRBV13 and TRBJ2-1; unclear D gene. Germline CDR1 PRHDT, CDR2 FYEKMQ (reference sequence). The CDR3 has 12 amino acids. Trimming removed 6 bases at V and 5 bases at J, with 8 bases between. Here the CDR3 DNA reads TGTGCCAGCAGAGTGGCCCACAATGAGCAGTTCTTC. The encoded protein is CASRVAHNEQFF.

The chain is built from TRBV18 and TRBJ2-7, with D perhaps matching TRBD1 or TRBD2 (5 bases each). Trimming stripped 4 bases from V and 1 base from J, with 11 bases between. Germline V lookup: CDR1 KGHSH, CDR2 LQKENI. The CDR3 spans 14 residues. CDR3 sequence reads: CASSRDGRSYEQYF. CDR3 in DNA: TGTGCCAGCTCACGGGACGGGCGATCCTACGAGCAGTACTTC.

This rearrangement joins TRBV9 to TRBJ1-1; D gene unclear. V gave up 0 bases and J gave up 0 bases, with 6 bases separating them. The CDR3 totals 14 residues. The germline V gene encodes CDR1 SGDLS and CDR2 YYNGEE. Here the CDR3 reads CASSVAPVNTEAFF. The CDR3 DNA sequence: TGTGCCAGCAGCGTAGCCCCGGTGAACACTGAAGCTTTCTTT. The variable domain in full, completed from reference TRBV9 and TRBJ1-1, reads DSGVTQTPKHLITATGQRVTLRCSPRSGDLSVYWYQQSLDQGLQFLIQYYNGEERAKGNILERFSAQQFPDLHSELNLSSLELGDSALYFCASSVAPVNTEAFFGQGTRLTVV.

The chain couples TRBV10-2 to TRBJ2-5, with a tentative D call TRBD1 (6 bases). V was pared by 3 bases and J by 4 bases, with 15 bases between. The germline V gene has CDR1 WSHSY and CDR2 SAAADI. The CDR3 is 15 residues long. CDR3 residues: CASSDSQGSSETQYF. DNA for the CDR3: TGCGCCAGCAGTGATAGTCAGGGGAGCTCAGAGACCCAGTACTTC.

The chain has TRBV4-1 and TRBJ1-6; no clear D gene. V lost 1 base and J lost 3, with 7 bases in between. The CDR3 runs to 15 residues. CDR1 is MGHRA and CDR2 is YSYEKL in the germline V gene. The DNA of the CDR3 is TGCGCCAGCAGCCAAGTGCAGATCTATAATTCACCCCTCCACTTT. Translation gives CASSQVQIYNSPLHF.

This clone was observed a few times. This rearrangement joins TRBV30 to TRBJ1-2; no clear D. Germline values: CDR1 GTSNPN, CDR2 SVGIG (reference sequence). V lost 1 base and J 1 base, leaving 10 bases between the germline ends. This CDR3 spans 14 amino acids. CDR3 DNA: TGTGCCTGGAGTGCAGTTGGGGTTAACTATGGCTACACCTTC. Protein: CAWSAVGVNYGYTF.

V is TRBV2 and J is TRBJ2-3; 10 bases line up with TRBD2. The CDR3 extends over 15 amino acids. Germline V gene sequence: CDR1 SNHLY, CDR2 FYNNEI. V gave up 6 bases and J gave up 5 bases; unmatched junction bases: 8. As DNA, the CDR3 is TGTGCCAGCAGCCCCAGAGCGGGGGGGCTAGATACGCAGTATTTT. It encodes CASSPRAGGLDTQYF.

The J gene is TRBJ2-2, the V gene TRBV5-1; the D call may be TRBD1 or TRBD2 (5 bases each). This CDR3 has 14 residues. The germline V gene has CDR1 SGHRS and CDR2 YFSETQ. Trimming took off 4 bases at V and 6 bases at J, with 13 bases between the two ends. The DNA of the CDR3 is TGCGCCAGCAGCATCGGGACCGCCCCCGGGGAGCTGTTTTTT. Translation gives CASSIGTAPGELFF.

V is TRBV2 and J is TRBJ1-3; no reliable D call. The CDR3 is 15 amino acids. V was shortened by 3 bases and J by 0 bases, with 9 bases between the two germline ends. Germline-derived CDR1 and CDR2 are SNHLY and FYNNEI. CDR3: CASSEQQYSGNTIYF. CDR3 coding DNA: TGTGCCAGCAGTGAGCAACAGTACTCTGGAAACACCATATATTTT.

The chain joins TRBV5-4 to TRBJ2-4; 9 bases are shared with TRBD1. The CDR3 runs to 12 residues. The ends lost 4 bases at V and 9 bases at J; junction bases unmatched: 2. Germline lookup yields CDR1 SGHNT and CDR2 YYREEE (reference sequence). In nucleotides, the CDR3 is TGTGCCAGCAGCCAGACAGGGGGCATTCAGTACTTC. This codes for CASSQTGGIQYF. Variable domain in full (rest from reference TRBV5-4 and TRBJ2-4): ETGVTQSPTHLIKTRGQQVTLRCSSQSGHNTVSWYQQALGQGPQFIFQYYREEENGRGNFPPRFSGLQFPNYSSELNVNALELDDSALYLCASSQTGGIQYFGAGTRLSVL.